The 22 T cell receptor beta chains below were found in one sample sequenced in a study of spatial heterogeneity in lung cancer (dated by TCRdb to between 2017 and 2020). Library generation was performed with 5' RACE. TCRdb records NextSeq 500 as the sequencer. Using fastp trimming at Q25 and MiXCR clonotype assembly, TCRdb reanalyzed the public sequencing data and kept in-frame beta chains. Rows matching on CDR3 protein sequence are summarized as one entry with the most common DNA and genes. Across this sample there are tens of thousands of distinct CDR3 sequences, with less than 9% seen only once. The ten largest make up 29% of the sample. The time point label for this specimen denotes: sample taken at primary tumor resection. The sequences come from PBMCs, collected at surgery. The receptors shown here come from a female donor with early-stage non-small cell lung cancer.

The chain couples TRBV2 to TRBJ2-2, with a tentative D call TRBD2 (5 bases). This CDR3 region has 16 residues. CDR1 and CDR2 from the germline V gene are SNHLY and FYNNEI. V lost 6 bases and J lost 2, with 16 bases in between. The CDR3 sequence: CASRVGLAVNTGELFF. DNA of the CDR3: TGTGCCAGCAGGGTAGGGCTAGCCGTAAACACCGGGGAGCTGTTTTTT.

This clonotype was seen ten or more times. This chain connects TRBV20-1 to TRBJ1-4; D gene ambiguous. Between the trimmed V and J ends, which lost 3 bases and 4 bases, there was a span of 9 bases. CDR1 and CDR2 from the germline V gene are DFQATT and SNEGSKA (reference sequence). The CDR3 contains 13 residues. The CDR3 spells CSASPRHNEKLFF. CDR3 DNA sequence: TGCAGTGCTAGTCCCAGACATAATGAAAAACTGTTTTTT.

This clonotype has only a few counts. The genes are TRBV30 and TRBJ1-2, with 11 bases lining up with TRBD1. Losses at the gene ends were 3 bases for V and 2 bases for J; bases not matched to a gene: 8. Germline CDR1 and CDR2: GTSNPN and SVGIG (reference sequence). The length of the CDR3 is 16 residues. The CDR3 DNA follows: TGTGCCTGGAGGGACAGGGGGCTTTCGGGCAACTATGGCTACACCTTC. This gives the protein CAWRDRGLSGNYGYTF.

This clonotype showed up many times. The V gene is TRBV2, the J gene TRBJ1-3; D not certain. Per germline, CDR1 SNHLY and CDR2 FYNNEI. The CDR3 has 13 residues. Trimming took 8 bases from V and 0 from J, leaving 8 bases between them. The CDR3: CASLLVSGNTIYF. The CDR3 region has the DNA TGTGCCAGCCTTCTTGTCTCTGGAAACACCATATATTTT.

This chain joins TRBV6-1 and TRBJ2-3; TRBD1 agrees at 11 bases. Unmatched junction bases numbered 2, after V lost 3 bases and J lost 6 bases. There are 14 residues in the CDR3. The germline V gene encodes CDR1 MNHNS and CDR2 SASEGT. In nucleotides, the CDR3 is TGTGCCAGCAGTGAGGGACAGGGGGGCGATACGCAGTATTTT. This gives the protein CASSEGQGGDTQYF.

This clonotype appeared many times. The CDR3 loop reads CASTTRGWGANTGELFF. In DNA form, the CDR3 reads TGTGCCAGCACCACCCGAGGGTGGGGAGCGAACACCGGGGAGCTGTTTTTT. The J gene is TRBJ2-2, the V gene TRBV7-8, with a tentative D call TRBD2 (5 bases). Germline lookup yields CDR1 SGHVS and CDR2 FQNEAQ. The CDR3 contains 17 residues. Trimming removed 7 bases at V and 0 bases at J, with 18 bases between. The whole variable domain, filled in from reference TRBV7-8 and TRBJ2-2, reads GAGVSQSPRYKVAKRGQDVALRCDPISGHVSLFWYQQALGQGPEFLTYFQNEAQLDKSGLPSDRFFAERPEGSVSTLKIQRTQQEDSAVYLCASTTRGWGANTGELFFGEGSRLTVL.

As concerns this clonotype: The junction differs from germline at one of its ends, possibly a read error. The rearrangement uses TRBV19 and TRBJ1-4, with D unclear. Germline values: CDR1 LNHDA, CDR2 SQIVND (reference sequence). This CDR3 is 12 amino acids long. The CDR3 nucleotides are TGTGCCAGTAGTATAGGAGCGGCACCTACTGACTTT. It codes for CASSIGAAPTDF.

This clonotype was counted many times. V usage is TRBV29-1 and J usage is TRBJ2-7; D tentatively fits TRBD1 or TRBD2 (6 bases each). Germline lookup yields CDR1 SQVTM and CDR2 ANQGSEA. This CDR3 region has 14 residues. Trimming took off 4 bases at V and 5 bases at J, with 18 bases between the two ends. CDR3 sequence (DNA): TGCAGCGTTGCTGGCCAGGGGAGGATCCACGAGCAGTACTTC. Residues: CSVAGQGRIHEQYF.

This chain connects TRBV7-9 to TRBJ2-3, with 12 bases identical to TRBD2. The germline gives CDR1 SEHNR, CDR2 FQNEAQ (reference sequence). Trimming removed 6 bases from V and 2 bases from J; junction bases left unmatched: 6. The CDR3 runs 16 residues. CDR3 nucleotide sequence: TGTGCCAGCAGTATACTAGCGGGGGGTCACACAGATACGCAGTATTTT. Its translation is CASSILAGGHTDTQYF.

In this sample, this clonotype turned up many times. V is TRBV20-1 and J is TRBJ2-7; 8 bases agree with TRBD1. This CDR3 region has 13 residues. The germline V gene has CDR1 DFQATT and CDR2 SNEGSKA (reference sequence). Losses at the gene ends were 3 bases for V and 3 bases for J; bases not matched to a gene: 4. In nucleotides, the CDR3 is TGCAGTGCTAGTGTGGGACAGGACTACGAGCAGTACTTC. It specifies CSASVGQDYEQYF.

This clonotype was counted ten times or more. V usage is TRBV2 and J usage is TRBJ1-3, with D possibly matching TRBD1 (6 bases). The CDR3 consists of 15 residues. Germline assignment: CDR1 SNHLY and CDR2 FYNNEI. V was shortened by 7 bases and J by 0 bases, with 13 bases between the two germline ends. CDR3 DNA sequence: TGTGCCAGCATGACGGGACACCTCTCTGGAAACACCATATATTTT. Its translation is CASMTGHLSGNTIYF.

The chain carries TRBV4-3 and TRBJ2-7; D is undetermined. CDR3 length: 15 residues. Trimming took off 1 base at V and 0 bases at J, with 10 bases between the two ends. Germline V lookup: CDR1 LGHNA, CDR2 YSLEER. CDR3 nucleotides: TGCGCCAGCAGCCAAGGTTTGGGCAACTCCTACGAGCAGTACTTC. It encodes CASSQGLGNSYEQYF.

This clonotype was recorded many times. The rearrangement joins TRBV2 to TRBJ2-7; D gene ambiguous. Trimming removed 7 bases from V and 5 bases from J, with 9 bases in between. The CDR3 is 11 residues long. In germline, CDR1 is SNHLY, CDR2 FYNNEI. The CDR3 coding sequence is TGTGCCAGCAAGGCCGCCAACGAGCAGTACTTC. The encoded protein is CASKAANEQYF. Full variable domain (rest looked up from reference TRBV2 and TRBJ2-7): EPEVTQTPSHQVTQMGQEVILRCVPISNHLYFYWYRQILGQKVEFLVSFYNNEISEKSEIFDDQFSVERPDGSNFTLKIRSTKLEDSAMYFCASKAANEQYFGPGTRLTVT.

This clonotype appeared many times. J is TRBJ2-7 and V is TRBV23-1, with D unclear. TRBV23-1 counts as an open reading frame of uncertain function. V shed 4 bases and J shed 5 bases, with 12 bases lying between them. CDR3 size: 13 residues. Here the CDR3 DNA reads TGCGCCAGCAGTCGATCAAGGTCCCACGAGCAGTACTTC. Its translation: CASSRSRSHEQYF.

This clonotype was picked up many times. The V call is TRBV21-1, the J call TRBJ1-4; the DNA was not used to check the table's D call, TRBD1. TRBV21-1 is noted as a pseudogene. This CDR3 is 17 amino acids long. The CDR3 here is CASSLGEQGNANEKLFF. CDR3 bases: TGTGCCAGCAGCCTAGGCGAGCAGGGTAATGCTAATGAAAAACTGTTTTTT.

In this sample, this clonotype turned up many times. V usage is TRBV20-1 and J usage is TRBJ2-3; 7 bases match TRBD1. V was pared by 3 bases and J by 2 bases, with 8 bases of the junction left unmatched. The length of the CDR3 is 15 residues. Looked up from germline, CDR1 is DFQATT and CDR2 is SNEGSKA (reference sequence). The CDR3 protein is CSARKTGTATDTQYF. CDR3 DNA: TGCAGTGCTAGGAAAACAGGGACAGCCACAGATACGCAGTATTTT.

Ten or more counts support this clonotype. The chain couples TRBV5-1 to TRBJ2-7; D might be TRBD1 (6 bases). Trimming shortened V by 4 bases and J by 0 bases, and 11 bases separated the two germline ends. Germline V gene lookup returns CDR1 SGHRS and CDR2 YFSETQ. The CDR3 totals 14 residues. The CDR3 here is CASSIGQPSYEQYF. DNA of the CDR3: TGCGCCAGCAGCATTGGACAGCCCTCCTACGAGCAGTACTTC.

This clonotype was found a few times. CDR3 in amino acids: CASSYSMVGETQYF. The DNA of the CDR3 is TGTGCCAGCAGTTACTCGATGGTGGGTGAGACCCAGTACTTC. The genes are TRBV6-6 and TRBJ2-5; no clear D gene. CDR1 and CDR2 from the germline V gene are MNHNY and SVGAGI (reference sequence). The CDR3 consists of 14 residues. The V gene lost 0 bases and the J gene lost 5 bases, with 10 bases spanning the gap.

This clonotype came up many times. V gene TRBV11-2 combines with J gene TRBJ2-7, with D unresolved. Germline assignment: CDR1 SGHAT and CDR2 FQNNGV. CDR3 size: 11 residues. Trimming pared 1 base from V and 6 bases from J, leaving 4 bases between. In DNA, the CDR3 is TGTGCCAGCAGCTTAGTGGCCGAGCAGTACTTC. This translates into CASSLVAEQYF.

This clonotype was picked up many times. The chain couples TRBV20-1 to TRBJ2-1; either TRBD1 or TRBD2 may supply D (5 bases each). CDR1 and CDR2 (germline): DFQATT, SNEGSKA (reference sequence). The CDR3 is 15 amino acids. V was cut by 3 bases and J by 6 bases, with 18 bases left in between. DNA of the CDR3: TGCAGTGCTAGGGGCGATCCGGGGCTCGGCAATGAGCAGTTCTTC. It is translated as CSARGDPGLGNEQFF.

This clonotype was seen a handful of times. The J gene is TRBJ2-3, the V gene TRBV28, with TRBD2 matching 8 bases. The V and J ends lost 3 bases and 8 bases, in that order; junction bases with no gene match: 1. The CDR3 loop spans 12 amino acids. Per germline, CDR1 MDHEN and CDR2 SYDVKM. In nucleotides, the CDR3 is TGTGCCAGCAGTTTCAGCGGGGGTACGCAGTATTTT. Its translation is CASSFSGGTQYF.

Only a few counts were recorded for this clonotype. This chain connects TRBV12-3 or TRBV12-4 to TRBJ2-7; D gene uncertain. This CDR3 is 12 amino acids long. The V end was cut by 4 bases, the J end by 1 base, with 5 bases between. The CDR3 nucleotides read TGTGCCAGCAGTTCCCAGTCCTACGAGCAGTACTTC. Its protein product is CASSSQSYEQYF.